This note documents a single T cell receptor (beta chain) sequence. The table came from immunoSEQ multiplex PCR; TCRdb's copy has only in-frame clones and leaves some out. The sample comprises over a million clones, 70% to 80% of which are singletons, and around 1.5% rests with the top ten. This sample stems from a study of shared clonotypes between healthy human individuals. Germline loops: CDR1 MNHEY, CDR2 SVGAGI. Trimming left V 7 bases short and J 1 base short, with 13 bases between. The CDR3 runs 14 residues. The TCR comes from a man between 18 and 35 years old in good health. Source material: memory CD4+ T cells sorted from blood. Subset denoted: CD45RA-negative fraction. The chain links TRBV6-5 to TRBJ1-1; D is perhaps TRBD1 (5 bases). CDR3 sequence reads: CASTTYQGNTEAFF. The CDR3 DNA sequence: TGTGCCAGCACCACCTACCAGGGGAACACTGAAGCTTTCTTT.